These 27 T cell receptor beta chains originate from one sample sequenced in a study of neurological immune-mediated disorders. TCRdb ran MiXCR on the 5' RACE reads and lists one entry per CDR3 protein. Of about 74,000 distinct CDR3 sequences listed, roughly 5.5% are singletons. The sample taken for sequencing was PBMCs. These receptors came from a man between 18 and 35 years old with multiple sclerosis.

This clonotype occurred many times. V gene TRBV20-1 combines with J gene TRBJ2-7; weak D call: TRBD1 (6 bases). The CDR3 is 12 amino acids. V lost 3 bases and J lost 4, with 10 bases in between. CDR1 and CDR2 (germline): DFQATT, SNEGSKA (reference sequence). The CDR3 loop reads CSARNQGYEQYF. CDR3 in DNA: TGCAGTGCTAGGAACCAGGGGTACGAGCAGTACTTC.

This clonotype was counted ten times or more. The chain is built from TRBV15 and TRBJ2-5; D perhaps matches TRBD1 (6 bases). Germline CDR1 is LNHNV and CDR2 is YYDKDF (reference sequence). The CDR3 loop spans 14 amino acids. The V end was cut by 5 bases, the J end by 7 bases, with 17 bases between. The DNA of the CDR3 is TGTGCCACCAGCTCCTCGGACAGCCCAGGGACCCAGTACTTC. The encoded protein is CATSSSDSPGTQYF.

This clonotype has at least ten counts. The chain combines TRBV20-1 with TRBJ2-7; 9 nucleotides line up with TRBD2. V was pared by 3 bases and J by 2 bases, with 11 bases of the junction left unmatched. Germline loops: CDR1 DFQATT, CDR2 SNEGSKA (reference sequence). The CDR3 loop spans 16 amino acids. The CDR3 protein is CSARYRLAVGPYEQYF. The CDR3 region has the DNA TGCAGTGCTAGGTATCGACTAGCGGTGGGACCCTACGAGCAGTACTTC.

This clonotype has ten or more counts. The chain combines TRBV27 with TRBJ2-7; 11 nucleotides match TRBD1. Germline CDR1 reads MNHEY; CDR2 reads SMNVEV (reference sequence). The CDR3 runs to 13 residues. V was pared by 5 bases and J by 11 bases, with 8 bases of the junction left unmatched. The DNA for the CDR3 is TGTGCCAGCAGTAGAGGGGACAGGGGGGAGGAGTACTTC. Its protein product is CASSRGDRGEEYF.

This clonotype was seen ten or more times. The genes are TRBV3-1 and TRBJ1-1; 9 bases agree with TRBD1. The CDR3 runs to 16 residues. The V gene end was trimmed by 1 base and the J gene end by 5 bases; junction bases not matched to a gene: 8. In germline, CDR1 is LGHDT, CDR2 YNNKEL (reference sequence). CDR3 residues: CASSQGATGGRTEAFF. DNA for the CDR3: TGTGCCAGCAGCCAAGGAGCGACAGGGGGACGAACTGAAGCTTTCTTT. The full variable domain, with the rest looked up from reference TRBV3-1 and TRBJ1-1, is DTAVSQTPKYLVTQMGNDKSIKCEQNLGHDTMYWYKQDSKKFLKIMFSYNNKELIINETVPNRFSPKSPDKAHLNLHINSLELGDSAVYFCASSQGATGGRTEAFFGQGTRLTVV.

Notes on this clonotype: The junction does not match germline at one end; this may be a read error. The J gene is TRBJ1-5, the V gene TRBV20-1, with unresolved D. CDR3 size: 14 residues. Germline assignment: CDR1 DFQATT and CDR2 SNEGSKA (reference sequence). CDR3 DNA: TGCAGTGCTAGAGATTTCAGAAACAATCAGCCCCAGAATTTT. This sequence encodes CSARDFRNNQPQNF.

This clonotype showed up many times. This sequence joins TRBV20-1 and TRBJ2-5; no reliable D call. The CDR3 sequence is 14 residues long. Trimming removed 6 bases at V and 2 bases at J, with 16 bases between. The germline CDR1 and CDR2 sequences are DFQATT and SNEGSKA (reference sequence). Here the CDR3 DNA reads TGCAGTGCCCCCCTTGAACGGAGTCAAGAGACCCAGTACTTC. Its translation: CSAPLERSQETQYF.

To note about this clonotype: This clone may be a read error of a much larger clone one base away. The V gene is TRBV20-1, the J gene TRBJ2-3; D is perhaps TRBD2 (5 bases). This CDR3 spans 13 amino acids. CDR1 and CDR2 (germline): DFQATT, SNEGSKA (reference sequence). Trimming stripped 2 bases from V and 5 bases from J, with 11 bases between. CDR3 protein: CSARTRRGDTQYF. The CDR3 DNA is TGCAGTGCTAGAACTAGACGGGGAGATACGCAGTATTTT.

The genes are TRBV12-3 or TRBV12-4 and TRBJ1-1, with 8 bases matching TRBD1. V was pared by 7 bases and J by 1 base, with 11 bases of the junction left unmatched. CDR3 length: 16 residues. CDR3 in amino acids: CASTLGDRGTNTEAFF. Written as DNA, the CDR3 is TGTGCCAGCACCTTGGGAGACAGGGGAACGAACACTGAAGCTTTCTTT.

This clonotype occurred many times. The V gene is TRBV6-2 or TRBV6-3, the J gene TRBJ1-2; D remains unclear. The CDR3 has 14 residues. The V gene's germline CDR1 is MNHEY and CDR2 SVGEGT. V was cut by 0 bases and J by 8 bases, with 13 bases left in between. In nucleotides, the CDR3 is TGTGCCAGCAGTTACTCGACCTTCCGGGGAGGCTACACCTTC. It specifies CASSYSTFRGGYTF.

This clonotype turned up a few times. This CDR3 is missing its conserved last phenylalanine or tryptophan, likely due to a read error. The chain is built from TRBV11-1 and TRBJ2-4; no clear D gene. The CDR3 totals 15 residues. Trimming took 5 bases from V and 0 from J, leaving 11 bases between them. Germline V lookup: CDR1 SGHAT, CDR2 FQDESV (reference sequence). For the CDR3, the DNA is TGTGCCAGCAGCCCGTTACAAGGAGCCAAAAACATTCAGTACAAC. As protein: CASSPLQGAKNIQYN.

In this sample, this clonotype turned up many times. The CDR3 bases are TGCAGTGCTAGTTTCGGGGCAGAGCATCAGCCCCAGCATTTT. It specifies CSASFGAEHQPQHF. The chain recombines TRBV20-1 with TRBJ1-5, with D tentatively TRBD1 (5 bases). The V end lost 3 bases, the J end lost 5 bases, and 14 bases lay between the germline ends. CDR1 is DFQATT, CDR2 SNEGSKA, per germline (reference sequence). The CDR3 sequence is 14 residues long.

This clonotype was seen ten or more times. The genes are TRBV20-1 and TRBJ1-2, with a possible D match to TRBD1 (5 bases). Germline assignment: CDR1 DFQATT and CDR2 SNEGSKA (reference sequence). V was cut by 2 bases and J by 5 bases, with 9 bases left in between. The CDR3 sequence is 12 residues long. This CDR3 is CSARSGGYGYTF. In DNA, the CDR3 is TGCAGTGCTAGATCGGGGGGGTATGGCTACACCTTC.

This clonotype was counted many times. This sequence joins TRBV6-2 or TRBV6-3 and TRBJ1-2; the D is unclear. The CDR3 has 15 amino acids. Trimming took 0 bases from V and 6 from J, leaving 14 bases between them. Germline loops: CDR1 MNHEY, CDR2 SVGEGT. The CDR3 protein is CASSYSSLALNGYTF. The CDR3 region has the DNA TGTGCCAGCAGTTACTCGTCCCTCGCCTTGAATGGCTACACCTTC.

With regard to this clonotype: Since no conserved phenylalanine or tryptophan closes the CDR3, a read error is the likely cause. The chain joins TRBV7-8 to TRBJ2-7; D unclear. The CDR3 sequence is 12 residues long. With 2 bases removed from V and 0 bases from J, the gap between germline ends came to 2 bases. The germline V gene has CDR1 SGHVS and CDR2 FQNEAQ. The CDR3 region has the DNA TGTGCCAGCAGCTTATTCTCCTACGAGCAGTACAAC. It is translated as CASSLFSYEQYN.

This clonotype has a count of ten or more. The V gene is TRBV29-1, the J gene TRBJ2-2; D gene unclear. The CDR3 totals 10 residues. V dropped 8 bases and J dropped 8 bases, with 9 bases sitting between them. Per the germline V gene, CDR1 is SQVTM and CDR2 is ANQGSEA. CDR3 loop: CSLLEGELFF. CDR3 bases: TGCAGCCTCTTGGAAGGGGAGCTGTTTTTT.

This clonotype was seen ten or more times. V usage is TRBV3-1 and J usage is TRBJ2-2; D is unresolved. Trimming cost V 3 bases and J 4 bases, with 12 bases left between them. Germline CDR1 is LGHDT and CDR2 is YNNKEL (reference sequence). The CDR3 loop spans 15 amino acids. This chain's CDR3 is CASSQVPLGTGELFF. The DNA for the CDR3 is TGTGCCAGCAGCCAGGTCCCCCTGGGCACCGGGGAGCTGTTTTTT.

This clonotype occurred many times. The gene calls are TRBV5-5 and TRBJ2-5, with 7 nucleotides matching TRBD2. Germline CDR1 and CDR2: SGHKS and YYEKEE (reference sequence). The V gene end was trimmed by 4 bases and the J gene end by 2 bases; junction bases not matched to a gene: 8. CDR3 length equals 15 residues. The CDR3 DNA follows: TGTGCCAGCAGCCCGGGGGGACTGGAGCAAGAGACCCAGTACTTC. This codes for CASSPGGLEQETQYF.

CDR3 sequence: CASTWGLGSYNEQFF. The DNA for the CDR3 is TGTGCCAGCACCTGGGGCCTGGGATCCTACAATGAGCAGTTCTTC. The chain couples TRBV28 to TRBJ2-1, with D possibly TRBD1 on 5 matching bases. The V gene's germline CDR1 is MDHEN and CDR2 SYDVKM. V lost 7 bases and J 1 base, leaving 14 bases between the germline ends. This CDR3 region has 15 residues.

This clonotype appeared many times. The CDR3 region has the DNA TGCAGTGCTAGGGACATACAGCCCTACGAGCAGTACTTC. Its translation is CSARDIQPYEQYF. V gene TRBV20-1 combines with J gene TRBJ2-7, with D perhaps matching TRBD1 (5 bases). Trimming removed 3 bases from V and 2 bases from J, with 11 bases in between. Germline CDR1 DFQATT, CDR2 SNEGSKA (reference sequence). The CDR3 has 13 amino acids.

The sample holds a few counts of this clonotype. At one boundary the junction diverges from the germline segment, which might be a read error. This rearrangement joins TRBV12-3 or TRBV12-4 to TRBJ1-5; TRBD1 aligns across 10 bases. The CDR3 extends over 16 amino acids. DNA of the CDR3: TGTGCCAGCAGTCCAGACAGGGGGCCTGGCAATCAGCCCCAGAATTTT. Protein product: CASSPDRGPGNQPQNF.

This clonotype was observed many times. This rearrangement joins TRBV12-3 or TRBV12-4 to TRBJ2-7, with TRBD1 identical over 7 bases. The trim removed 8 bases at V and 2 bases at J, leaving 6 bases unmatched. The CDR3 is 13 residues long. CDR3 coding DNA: TGTGCCAGCGGCTACAGGGGAACCTACGAGCAGTACTTC. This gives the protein CASGYRGTYEQYF.

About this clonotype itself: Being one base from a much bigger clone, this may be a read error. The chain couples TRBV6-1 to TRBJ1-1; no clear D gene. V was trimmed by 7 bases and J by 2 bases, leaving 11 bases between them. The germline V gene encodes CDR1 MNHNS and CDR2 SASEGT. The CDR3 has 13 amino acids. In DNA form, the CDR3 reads TGTGCCAGCATCGGAAAGGGCAACACTGAAGCTTTCTTT. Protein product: CASIGKGNTEAFF.

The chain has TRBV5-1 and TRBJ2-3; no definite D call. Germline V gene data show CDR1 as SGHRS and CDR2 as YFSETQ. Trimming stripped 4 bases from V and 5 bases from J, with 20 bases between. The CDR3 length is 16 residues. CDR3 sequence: CASSPGGWFPGDTQYF. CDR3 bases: TGCGCCAGCAGCCCAGGTGGCTGGTTCCCAGGAGATACGCAGTATTTT.

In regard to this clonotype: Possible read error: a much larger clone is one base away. DNA for the CDR3: TGTGCCAACTTTAGCGCGCGAGCCTACGAGCAGTACTTC. Protein: CANFSARAYEQYF. The rearrangement links TRBV6-2 or TRBV6-3 to TRBJ2-7, with a possible D match to TRBD2 (5 bases). The germline V gene encodes CDR1 MNHEY and CDR2 SVGEGT. The CDR3 spans 13 residues. Trimming left V 10 bases short and J 2 bases short, with 15 bases between.

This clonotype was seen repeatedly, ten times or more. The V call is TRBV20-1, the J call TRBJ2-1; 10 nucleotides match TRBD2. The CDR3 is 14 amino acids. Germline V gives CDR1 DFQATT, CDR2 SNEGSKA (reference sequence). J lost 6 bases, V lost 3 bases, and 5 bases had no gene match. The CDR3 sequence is CSASAGLARNEQFF. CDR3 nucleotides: TGCAGTGCTAGTGCGGGACTAGCGCGCAATGAGCAGTTCTTC.

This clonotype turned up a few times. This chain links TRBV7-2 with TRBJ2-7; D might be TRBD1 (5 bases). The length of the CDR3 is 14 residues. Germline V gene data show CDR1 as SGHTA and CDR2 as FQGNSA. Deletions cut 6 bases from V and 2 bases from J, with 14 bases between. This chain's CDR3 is CASRPMTAAYEQYF. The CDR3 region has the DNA TGTGCCAGCAGGCCCATGACAGCAGCCTACGAGCAGTACTTC.